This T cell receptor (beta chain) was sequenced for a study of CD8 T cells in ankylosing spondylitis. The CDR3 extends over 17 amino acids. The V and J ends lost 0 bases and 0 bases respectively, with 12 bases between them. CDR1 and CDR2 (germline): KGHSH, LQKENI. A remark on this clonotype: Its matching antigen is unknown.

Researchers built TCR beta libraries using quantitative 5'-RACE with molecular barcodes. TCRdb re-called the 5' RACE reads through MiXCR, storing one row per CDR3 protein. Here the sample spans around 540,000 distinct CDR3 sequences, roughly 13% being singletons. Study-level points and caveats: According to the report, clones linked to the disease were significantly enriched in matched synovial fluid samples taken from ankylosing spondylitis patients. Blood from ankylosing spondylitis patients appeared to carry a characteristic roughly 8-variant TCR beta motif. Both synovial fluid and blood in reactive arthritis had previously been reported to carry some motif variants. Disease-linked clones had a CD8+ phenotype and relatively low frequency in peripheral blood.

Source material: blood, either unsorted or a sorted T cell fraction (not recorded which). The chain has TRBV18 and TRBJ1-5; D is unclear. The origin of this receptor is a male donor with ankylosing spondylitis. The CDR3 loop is CASSPPGSGDSNQPQHF. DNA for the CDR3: TGTGCCAGCTCACCACCCGGCTCAGGAGATAGCAATCAGCCCCAGCATTTT.